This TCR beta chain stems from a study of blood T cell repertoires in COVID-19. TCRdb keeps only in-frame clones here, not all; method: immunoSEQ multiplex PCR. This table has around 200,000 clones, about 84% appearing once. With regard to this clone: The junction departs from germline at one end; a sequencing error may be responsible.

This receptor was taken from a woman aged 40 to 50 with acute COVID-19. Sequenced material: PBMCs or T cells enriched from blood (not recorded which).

The CDR3 region is CAIQGKDQSQHF. CDR3 nucleotides: TGTGCCATACAGGGGAAGGATCAGTCCCAGCATTTT. The rearrangement links TRBV19 to TRBJ1-5; 7 bases agree with TRBD1. The CDR3 consists of 12 residues. Germline-derived CDR1 and CDR2 are LNHDA and SQIVND (reference sequence).